Shown below are 24 T cell receptor beta chains from a single sample sequenced in a study of CD8+CD57+ T cells in acquired aplastic anemia. The use of genomic DNA as template underpinned the TCR beta VDJ and CDR3 profiling. MiXCR, applied by TCRdb to the reads, yields one record per CDR3 protein. The repertoire consists of about 210,000 distinct CDR3 sequences, with 34% occurring once and the leading ten covering around 1.1%. Specimen: sorted CD4+, CD8+, or CD8+CD57+ T cells (not recorded which) from PBMCs. All receptors come from a human donor in good health, serving as a control.

This clonotype was detected many times. The chain recombines TRBV28 with TRBJ2-7, with D unresolved. This CDR3 is built from 14 residues. Trimming removed 7 bases at V and 7 bases at J, with 20 bases between. Germline V lookup: CDR1 MDHEN, CDR2 SYDVKM. This CDR3 is CASTVEAPYGEQYF. The DNA for the CDR3 is TGTGCCAGCACCGTCGAGGCCCCATACGGAGAGCAGTACTTC.

V and J are TRBV10-2 and TRBJ2-5; the match to TRBD2 covers 8 bases. This CDR3 spans 15 amino acids. Trimming cost V 3 bases and J 0 bases; bases outside gene matches: 3. CDR1 is WSHSY, CDR2 SAAADI, per germline. The CDR3 sequence is CASSDGSGDQETQYF. In DNA form, the CDR3 reads TGCGCCAGCAGTGATGGTAGCGGGGACCAAGAGACCCAGTACTTC.

This clonotype was picked up a small number of times. The chain recombines TRBV6-1 with TRBJ2-7; 9 positions match TRBD2. Germline loops: CDR1 MNHNS, CDR2 SASEGT. V dropped 8 bases and J dropped 3; count of bases not matched to a gene: 11. The CDR3 contains 15 residues. CDR3 amino acids: CASRRDLSGSYEQYF. The CDR3 nucleotides read TGTGCCAGCCGACGCGACCTTAGCGGGAGCTACGAGCAGTACTTC.

In the case of this clonotype: This may arise from a read error, as a much more abundant clone is one base away. The chain links TRBV7-8 to TRBJ2-1, with 10 positions matching TRBD1. There are 15 residues in the CDR3. Germline V lookup: CDR1 SGHVS, CDR2 FQNEAQ. For the CDR3, the DNA is TGTGCCGGCAGCGATCGACAGGGGGCCACCAATGAGCAGTTCTTC. It codes for CAGSDRQGATNEQFF.

This clonotype occurred a few times. The chain is built from TRBV2 and TRBJ2-7, with D possibly matching TRBD1 (5 bases). The CDR3 consists of 13 residues. With 8 bases removed from V and 7 bases from J, the gap between germline ends came to 18 bases. The V gene's germline CDR1 is SNHLY and CDR2 FYNNEI. The CDR3 nucleotides read TGTGCCAGCGCACAACAGGAGAAAGGAGAGCAGTACTTC. Amino acid sequence: CASAQQEKGEQYF.

V usage is TRBV29-1 and J usage is TRBJ2-7; 7 bases map to TRBD2. Trimming removed 5 bases from V and 3 bases from J; junction bases left unmatched: 7. The CDR3 has 13 residues. Germline lookup yields CDR1 SQVTM and CDR2 ANQGSEA. DNA of the CDR3: TGCAGCGTTCGGACCGGGAGGCTCTACGAGCAGTACTTC. This sequence encodes CSVRTGRLYEQYF.

At least ten counts were recorded for this clonotype. J is TRBJ1-1 and V is TRBV7-9; D gene unclear. Trimming removed 4 bases at V and 3 bases at J, with 12 bases between. Germline loops: CDR1 SEHNR, CDR2 FQNEAQ (reference sequence). This CDR3 spans 14 amino acids. CDR3 residues: CASSSMSRHTEAFF. DNA for the CDR3: TGTGCCAGCAGCTCCATGAGTCGACACACTGAAGCTTTCTTT.

At least ten counts were recorded for this clonotype. The rearrangement links TRBV2 to TRBJ1-2, with a weak D call TRBD1 (5 bases). Trimming cost V 10 bases and J 3 bases, with 18 bases left between them. The CDR3 length is 14 residues. The germline gives CDR1 SNHLY, CDR2 FYNNEI. The CDR3 DNA follows: TGTGCCACCAACCAGGGACGGGGGGACTATGGCTACACCTTC. The encoded protein is CATNQGRGDYGYTF.

In this sample, this clonotype turned up many times. V usage is TRBV5-6 and J usage is TRBJ1-6; no definite D call. Trimming stripped 4 bases from V and 8 bases from J, with 16 bases between. The germline CDR1 and CDR2 sequences are SGHDT and YYEEEE. The CDR3 covers 15 residues. The CDR3 DNA reads TGTGCCAGCAGCCCATTGTCCGGGGTTGATTCACCCCTCCACTTT. Its protein is CASSPLSGVDSPLHF.

This clonotype was counted at least ten times. The CDR3 sequence: CASRETGPSNQPQHF. The CDR3 DNA is TGTGCCAGCAGGGAGACAGGGCCTAGCAATCAGCCCCAGCATTTT. The J gene is TRBJ1-5, the V gene TRBV6-1; 7 bases agree with TRBD1. CDR1 is MNHNS, CDR2 SASEGT, per germline. This CDR3 contains 15 residues. Trimming took 6 bases from V and 0 from J; bases not matched to a gene: 5.

The rearrangement links TRBV25-1 to TRBJ1-6, with no clear D. V shed 6 bases and J shed 2 bases, with 8 bases lying between them. The germline V gene encodes CDR1 MGHDK and CDR2 SYGVNS. CDR3 length equals 14 residues. The CDR3 sequence is CASSVEAYNSPLHF. The CDR3 coding sequence is TGTGCCAGCAGCGTAGAAGCCTATAATTCACCCCTCCACTTT.

In its sample, this clonotype was seen a few times. The J gene is TRBJ2-3, the V gene TRBV20-1, with D possibly matching TRBD1 (5 bases). CDR3 size: 17 residues. Germline loops: CDR1 DFQATT, CDR2 SNEGSKA (reference sequence). Trimming took 0 bases from V and 0 from J, leaving 16 bases between them. This CDR3 is CSARDWRTPYSTDTQYF. CDR3 DNA: TGCAGTGCTAGAGATTGGCGGACACCCTATAGCACAGATACGCAGTATTTT.

This clonotype has just one count. With a much larger clone just one base away, this may be a read error. Without the conserved terminal phenylalanine or tryptophan, this CDR3 likely stems from a read error. The chain has TRBV15 and TRBJ2-4; tentative D call: TRBD2 (5 bases). The CDR3 is made up of 19 amino acids. V dropped 3 bases and J dropped 0 bases, with 21 bases sitting between them. Germline CDR1 reads LNHNV; CDR2 reads YYDKDF (reference sequence). CDR3 bases: TGTGCCACCAGCAGTACCTTGGAGGACTTCATGGAAGCCAAAAACATTCAGTACCTC. Protein product: CATSSTLEDFMEAKNIQYL.

This clonotype showed up just a few times. The CDR3 region has the DNA TGCAGTGCTAGTACTAGTCTCTTTTCCCAAGAGACCCAGTACTTC. Encoded protein: CSASTSLFSQETQYF. The chain links TRBV20-1 to TRBJ2-5, with D maybe TRBD2 (5 bases). Germline V gives CDR1 DFQATT, CDR2 SNEGSKA (reference sequence). V dropped 3 bases and J dropped 1 base, with 15 bases sitting between them. The CDR3 length is 15 residues.

The chain recombines TRBV12-3 or TRBV12-4 with TRBJ2-5; D may be TRBD2 (6 bases). This CDR3 is 18 amino acids long. The V end was cut by 3 bases, the J end by 3 bases, with 23 bases between. The CDR3 DNA reads as TGTGCCAGCAGTTTTTGGTCCCTCCAGCGGGCGGAAAAAGAGACCCAGTACTTC. Amino acids: CASSFWSLQRAEKETQYF.

This clonotype was found a few times. This may arise from a read error, as a much more abundant clone is one base away. CDR3 in amino acids: CASSPFYGHTF. CDR3 in DNA: TGTGCCAGCAGCCCCTTCTATGGCCACACCTTC. The rearrangement links TRBV7-9 to TRBJ1-2, with unresolved D. CDR1 and CDR2 from the germline V gene are SEHNR and FQNEAQ (reference sequence). The length of the CDR3 is 11 residues.

At least ten counts were recorded for this clonotype. The CDR3 sequence: CASGGENNEQFF. The CDR3 DNA reads as TGTGCCAGCGGGGGAGAGAACAATGAGCAGTTCTTC. This chain uses TRBV2 with TRBJ2-1; perhaps D is TRBD1 or TRBD2 (5 bases each). The V and J ends lost 8 bases and 5 bases respectively, with 10 bases between them. Germline V gene lookup returns CDR1 SNHLY and CDR2 FYNNEI. The CDR3 has 12 residues.

About this clonotype: One end of the junction fails to match germline, which may point to a read error. V gene TRBV12-3 or TRBV12-4 combines with J gene TRBJ2-1, with 8 bases aligning to TRBD2. The CDR3 extends over 14 amino acids. The CDR3 here is CASTPGLEYNERFF. Here the CDR3 DNA reads TGTGCCAGCACCCCGGGACTAGAGTACAATGAGCGGTTCTTC.

V gene TRBV14 combines with J gene TRBJ1-1, with no clear D. CDR1 SGHDN and CDR2 FVKESK come from the germline V gene. This CDR3 region has 12 residues. V was clipped by 2 bases and J by 3 bases, with 4 bases between them. This CDR3 reads CASSQTDTEAFF. The CDR3 DNA is TGTGCCAGCAGCCAAACGGACACTGAAGCTTTCTTT.

This clonotype was observed at least ten times. The rearrangement joins TRBV12-3 or TRBV12-4 to TRBJ1-1; tentatively, D is TRBD1 (6 bases). The CDR3 covers 14 residues. Deletions cut 6 bases from V and 2 bases from J, with 13 bases between. Here the CDR3 DNA reads TGTGCCAGCAGGGAGACAGGTCCTAACACTGAAGCTTTCTTT. Amino acids: CASRETGPNTEAFF.

This clonotype was counted only a few times. The chain combines TRBV3-1 with TRBJ2-1, with 8 bases matching TRBD2. Per the germline V gene, CDR1 is LGHDT and CDR2 is YNNKEL (reference sequence). This CDR3 comprises 15 residues. V was pared by 4 bases and J by 5 bases, with 7 bases of the junction left unmatched. CDR3 amino acids: CASSLAGGIDNEQFF. CDR3 in DNA: TGTGCCAGCAGCCTGGCGGGGGGCATCGACAATGAGCAGTTCTTC.

With regard to this clonotype: This may come from a read error, since a much larger clone is one base off. CDR3 protein: CSAGDEGAVELQSLYGYTF. The CDR3 nucleotides read TGCAGTGCTGGAGATGAGGGGGCAGTTGAACTTCAGTCACTCTATGGCTACACCTTC. The chain combines TRBV20-1 with TRBJ1-2; 7 bases are shared with TRBD1. This CDR3 has 19 amino acids. Germline V gives CDR1 DFQATT, CDR2 SNEGSKA (reference sequence).

This clonotype was seen repeatedly, ten times or more. The chain couples TRBV5-1 to TRBJ2-1, with a possible D match to TRBD1 (6 bases). V lost 5 bases to trimming and J lost 6 bases, with 9 bases between them. CDR3 length: 12 amino acids. Germline-derived CDR1 and CDR2 are SGHRS and YFSETQ. CDR3 coding DNA: TGCGCCAGCAGAACAGGGAGCAATGAGCAGTTCTTC. Protein: CASRTGSNEQFF.

The table lists this clonotype with a few counts. The V call is TRBV18, the J call TRBJ1-6; D uncertain. The length of the CDR3 is 14 residues. V gave up 2 bases and J gave up 2 bases, with 4 bases separating them. Germline V CDR1 and CDR2: KGHSH, LQKENI. CDR3 in amino acids: CASSPGAYNSPLHF. CDR3 sequence (DNA): TGTGCCAGCTCACCAGGGGCCTATAATTCACCCCTCCACTTT. The entire variable domain, with the rest obtained from reference TRBV18 and TRBJ1-6, is as follows: NAGVMQNPRHLVRRRGQEARLRCSPMKGHSHVYWYRQLPEEGLKFMVYLQKENIIDESGMPKERFSAEFPKEGPSILRIQQVVRGDSAAYFCASSPGAYNSPLHFGNGTRLTVT.